The clone carrying this T cell receptor beta chain is a singleton in its sample. Antigen: not known. The authors ran a second PCR of about 6 to 11 cycles using a sample-barcoded 5' primer and a J-beta primer mix. Each CDR3 protein gets one entry after TCRdb re-called the 5' RACE reads with MiXCR. The sample lists fewer than 750,000 distinct CDR3 sequences; 45% to 60% were seen once. This specimen comes from a study of blood T cells in healthy people across ages. The germline gives CDR1 SEHNR, CDR2 FQNEAQ (reference sequence). The V end was cut by 3 bases, the J end by 1 base, with 6 bases between. The CDR3 runs to 13 residues. Broader study findings: Bulk PBMC profiling left naive and antigen-experienced comparisons inconclusive.

The chain uses TRBV7-9 and TRBJ1-1, with D unresolved. Sequenced material: blood. The clonotype was recovered from a woman of 80 years or more in good health. DNA of the CDR3: TGTGCCAGCAGCTTTAAAGAGAACACTGAAGCTTTCTTT. It codes for CASSFKENTEAFF.